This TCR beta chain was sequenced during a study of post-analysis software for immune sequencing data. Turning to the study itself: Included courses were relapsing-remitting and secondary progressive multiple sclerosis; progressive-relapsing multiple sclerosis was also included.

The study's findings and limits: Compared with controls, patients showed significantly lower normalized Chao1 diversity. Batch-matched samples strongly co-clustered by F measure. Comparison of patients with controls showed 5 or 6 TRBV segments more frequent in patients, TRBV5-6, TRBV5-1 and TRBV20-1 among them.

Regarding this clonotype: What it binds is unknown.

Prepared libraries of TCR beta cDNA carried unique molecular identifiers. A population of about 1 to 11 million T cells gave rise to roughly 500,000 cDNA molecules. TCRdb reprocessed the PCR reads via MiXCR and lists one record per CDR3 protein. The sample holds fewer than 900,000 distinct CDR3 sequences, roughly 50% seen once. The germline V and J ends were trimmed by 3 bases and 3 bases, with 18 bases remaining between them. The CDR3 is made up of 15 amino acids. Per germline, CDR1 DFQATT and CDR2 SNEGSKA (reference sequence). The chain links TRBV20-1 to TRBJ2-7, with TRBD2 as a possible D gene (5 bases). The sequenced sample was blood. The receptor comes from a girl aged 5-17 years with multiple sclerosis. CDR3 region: CSARSPSLASYEQYF. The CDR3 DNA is TGCAGTGCTAGGTCCCCATCGCTAGCTAGCTACGAGCAGTACTTC.